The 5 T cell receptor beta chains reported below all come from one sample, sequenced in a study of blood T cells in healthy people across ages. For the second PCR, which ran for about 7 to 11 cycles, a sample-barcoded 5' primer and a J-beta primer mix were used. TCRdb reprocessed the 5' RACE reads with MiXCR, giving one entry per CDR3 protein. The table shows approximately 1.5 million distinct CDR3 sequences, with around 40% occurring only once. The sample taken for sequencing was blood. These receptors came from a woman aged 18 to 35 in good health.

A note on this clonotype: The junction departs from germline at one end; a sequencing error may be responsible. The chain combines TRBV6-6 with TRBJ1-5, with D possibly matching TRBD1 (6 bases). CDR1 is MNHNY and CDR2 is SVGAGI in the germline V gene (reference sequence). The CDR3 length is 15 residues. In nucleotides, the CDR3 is TGTGTCAGCTGGCGTTCAGGGGCGAGCAATCAGCCCCAGCATTTT. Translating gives CVSWRSGASNQPQHF.

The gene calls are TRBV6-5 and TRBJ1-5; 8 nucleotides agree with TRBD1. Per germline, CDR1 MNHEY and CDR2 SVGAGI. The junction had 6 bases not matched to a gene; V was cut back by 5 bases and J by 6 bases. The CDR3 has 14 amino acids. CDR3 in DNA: TGTGCCAGCAGTACAGGACAGGGTTTTCAGCCCCAGCATTTT. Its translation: CASSTGQGFQPQHF.

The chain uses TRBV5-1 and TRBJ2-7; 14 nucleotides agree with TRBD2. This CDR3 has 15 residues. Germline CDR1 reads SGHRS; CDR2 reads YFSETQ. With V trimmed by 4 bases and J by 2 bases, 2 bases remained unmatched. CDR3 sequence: CASSVTSGRAYEQYF. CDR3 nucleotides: TGCGCCAGCAGCGTGACTAGCGGGAGGGCCTACGAGCAGTACTTC.

The CDR3 DNA sequence: TGTGCCAGCAGTTACGCGTTCCAGGGCTATGAGCAGTTCTTC. Protein sequence: CASSYAFQGYEQFF. The chain has TRBV6-5 and TRBJ2-1, with D possibly being TRBD1 (5 bases). Trimming stripped 2 bases from V and 8 bases from J, with 13 bases between. From germline, CDR1 is MNHEY and CDR2 SVGAGI. CDR3 length: 14 amino acids.

CDR3 amino acids: CASGNRDRGADTQYF. The CDR3, as DNA: TGCGCCAGCGGCAACCGGGACAGGGGCGCAGATACGCAGTATTTT. The rearrangement uses TRBV10-2 and TRBJ2-3, with 10 bases lining up with TRBD1. Trimming at V came to 8 bases and at J to 4 bases, leaving 9 bases not matched to a gene. The germline V gene has CDR1 WSHSY and CDR2 SAAADI. CDR3 length: 15 residues.